This T cell receptor (beta chain) was retrieved from a study of regulatory T cells in long-lasting Graves disease. General study points: TRBV28 was favored in persistent disease, as were TRBJ1-2 and TRBJ2-5. Lower TCR diversity characterized persistent Graves' patients relative to newly diagnosed patients.

Time point in this sample: persistent/refractory GD, antithyroid drugs over 5 years with positive TRAb. Extracted PBMC RNA gave rise to the TCR library. The EDTA tubes were filled with approximately 10 milliliters of drawn peripheral blood. Sequencing libraries for TCR beta were prepared with iRepertoire HTBI primers and Arm-PCR of CDR3 regions. In the authors' workflow: Throughout the samples, researchers identified 50 to 75 TRBV and 13 to 15 TRBJ segments. TCRdb redid the calling of the multiplex PCR reads with MiXCR, one entry per CDR3 protein. The V and J calls follow TCRdb's processing rather than the paper's. The data contain a few hundred thousand distinct CDR3 sequences, roughly 24% of them singletons. This clonotype was seen more than once but under ten times. As yet, its antigen is unknown. Germline CDR1 DFQATT, CDR2 SNEGSKA (reference sequence). The length of the CDR3 is 13 residues. Trimming stripped 0 bases from V and 5 bases from J, with 11 bases between.

The TCR sequence derives from a woman between 40 and 50 years old with Graves disease. The sequenced sample was peripheral blood mononuclear cells (PBMCs), obtained when the disease was refractory, from a patient treated with antithyroid drugs. V and J are TRBV20-1 and TRBJ2-7, with a possible D match to TRBD1 (5 bases). CDR3 nucleotide sequence: TGCAGTGCTAGAGATCCTTGGGGCAACGAGCAGTACTTC. This codes for CSARDPWGNEQYF.